Sequencing of this TCR beta chain was carried out in a study of beta chain features in type 1 diabetes. What was sequenced were expressed TCRB transcripts, since all of the isolated RNA had been reverse transcribed. Clones were read by immunoSEQ multiplex PCR, and TCRdb kept only the in-frame ones, dropping some. The data show 38,000 or so clones, around 60% seen once. CDR1 and CDR2 (germline): GTSNPN, SVGIG (reference sequence). Trimming took off 1 base at V and 5 bases at J, with 8 bases between the two ends. This CDR3 is 12 amino acids long. The TCR was taken from a woman in her thirties in good health. The chain uses TRBV30 and TRBJ2-5; tentatively, D is TRBD2 (6 bases). Sequenced material: Tregs from blood. CDR3 in amino acids: CAWSAGVETQYF. CDR3 sequence (DNA): TGTGCCTGGAGTGCGGGAGTCGAGACCCAGTACTTC.